This TCR beta chain appears in the sequencing data of a study of long-term antiretroviral therapy in people with HIV. Study-wide results and caveats: All time points showed a repertoire dominated by clones expanded before ART.

Version v3.0 of the immunoSEQ assay ran at survey level. Clones were sequenced by immunoSEQ multiplex PCR, and TCRdb holds only the in-frame ones, with some missing. The repertoire consists of roughly 29,000 clones, with nearly 95% occurring once and the leading ten covering approximately 8.2%. V lost 0 bases and J lost 7; bases outside the gene matches: 18. The CDR3 is 20 residues long. CDR1 is SGHTA and CDR2 is FQGNSA in the germline V gene. Comments on this clone: Its antigen is not known.

This specimen consisted of unsorted PBMCs, obtained more than 6 years after starting antiretroviral therapy. The chain couples TRBV7-2 to TRBJ2-1; TRBD2 agrees at 10 bases. This clonotype was sampled from a man aged 25-45 years with HIV. CDR3 region: CASSLAFPGQAGGPGNEQFF. CDR3 in DNA: TGTGCCAGCAGCTTAGCATTCCCTGGACAAGCGGGGGGGCCAGGTAATGAGCAGTTCTTC.